This T cell receptor beta chain was observed in a study of cytomegalovirus exposure and HLA in healthy donors. Overall study: In a later analysis, the approximately 120 validation repertoires were reported to have used the same platform as the roughly 670 first-cohort repertoires. Broader study findings: Listed as cytomegalovirus-associated were about 160 TCR beta chains. There were a few CMV-associated chains whose specificity for CMV antigens was confirmed in vitro.

Regarding this clone: Its antigen remains unknown.

Produced via immunoSEQ multiplex PCR; TCRdb's table is partial and in-frame only. The sample records about 130,000 clones, around 80% being singletons. The CDR3 runs to 16 residues. V shed 5 bases and J 1 base; nucleotides not matched to a gene: 10. In germline, CDR1 is LNHNV, CDR2 YYDKDF (reference sequence). This chain joins TRBV15 and TRBJ2-5; 7 positions match TRBD2. Sequencing input: PBMCs. This receptor was identified in a man aged 25-40 years in good health and CMV-seropositive. CDR3 in DNA: TGTGCCACCAGCGGTGGGGGGGGAGTGAGCCAAGAGACCCAGTACTTC. Its translation: CATSGGGGVSQETQYF.